The present T cell receptor (beta chain) was sequenced within a study of beta chain features in type 1 diabetes. About the study: Sorted cells numbering approximately 110,000,000 were examined across all samples.

The sequenced template was cDNA made from the entire isolated RNA. TCRdb keeps only in-frame clones here, not all; method: immunoSEQ multiplex PCR. The sample records about 650,000 clones, around 12% being singletons. The length of the CDR3 is 16 residues. Germline V gene data show CDR1 as SGHNT and CDR2 as YYREEE (reference sequence). Trimming removed 4 bases at V and 2 bases at J, with 17 bases between. General study points: People with Type 1 diabetes carried modestly yet significantly shorter TCRB CDR3s in all four CD4+ subsets. Fewer insertions but more deletions were seen at VDJ junctions in type 1 diabetes patients.

This clone was seen a few times. Its antigen is undetermined. The chain couples TRBV5-4 to TRBJ2-3, with D perhaps being TRBD1 or TRBD2 (6 bases each). This TCR was recovered from a young man with type 1 diabetes. The sequenced sample consisted of naive CD4+ T cells from blood. The CDR3 region is CASSVKTRGITDTQYF. CDR3 sequence (DNA): TGTGCCAGCAGCGTCAAGACTAGGGGGATCACAGATACGCAGTATTTT.